The next 26 T cell receptor beta chains were all read from a single sample in a study of blood T cells in healthy people across ages. Together with a sample-barcoded 5' primer, a J-beta primer mix was included in a second PCR lasting roughly 6 to 12 cycles. TCRdb passed the 5' RACE reads through MiXCR, listing each CDR3 protein once. The sample lists 1.5 million to 2 million distinct CDR3 sequences; just under 50% were seen once. Material: blood. The origin of the receptors is a woman aged 35 to 49 in good health.

A word on this clonotype: A junction boundary mismatches the germline segment, possibly from a read error. The rearrangement uses TRBV20-1 and TRBJ2-3, with TRBD2 identical over 7 bases. CDR1 is DFQATT and CDR2 is SNEGSKA in the germline V gene (reference sequence). The CDR3 consists of 14 residues. CDR3 amino acids: CSARPQTSTDTQYF. The DNA for the CDR3 is TGCAGTGCTAGACCCCAGACTAGCACGGATACGCAGTATTTT.

This clonotype was counted between two and nine times. The chain is built from TRBV6-5 and TRBJ2-5; D might be TRBD1 (5 bases). The CDR3 is made up of 16 amino acids. V gave up 4 bases and J gave up 5 bases, with 20 bases separating them. Germline V gene data show CDR1 as MNHEY and CDR2 as SVGAGI. The DNA for the CDR3 is TGTGCCAGCAGTTCTATAGTACGACAGAGCATGGAGACCCAGTACTTC. Amino acid sequence: CASSSIVRQSMETQYF.

This chain connects TRBV28 to TRBJ2-1; 7 bases are a match to TRBD1. Losses at the gene ends were 2 bases for V and 9 bases for J; bases not matched to a gene: 7. This CDR3 region has 14 residues. In germline, CDR1 is MDHEN, CDR2 SYDVKM. The CDR3 DNA follows: TGTGCCAGCAGTTTAAGGGACAGTGGAGGTGAGCAGTTCTTC. Its translation: CASSLRDSGGEQFF.

V is TRBV28 and J is TRBJ1-2; TRBD1 matches 9 bases. Losses at the gene ends were 6 bases for V and 7 bases for J; bases not matched to a gene: 12. This CDR3 is 15 amino acids long. Germline CDR1 and CDR2: MDHEN and SYDVKM. DNA of the CDR3: TGTGCCAGCAGGCTGACAGGGGGGGTTCTATCTGGCTACACCTTC. Translated: CASRLTGGVLSGYTF.

The rearrangement uses TRBV20-1 and TRBJ2-6, with 9 bases that match TRBD1. The length of the CDR3 is 14 residues. The junction had 2 bases not matched to a gene; V was cut back by 8 bases and J by 0 bases. Germline loops: CDR1 DFQATT, CDR2 SNEGSKA (reference sequence). This CDR3 reads CSTTGGSGANVLTF. CDR3 sequence (DNA): TGCAGTACGACAGGGGGCTCTGGGGCCAACGTCCTGACTTTC.

The J gene is TRBJ2-2, the V gene TRBV27; D gene unclear. Germline V CDR1 and CDR2: MNHEY, SMNVEV (reference sequence). Trimming shortened V by 3 bases and J by 0 bases, and 14 bases separated the two germline ends. There are 17 residues in the CDR3. Written as DNA, the CDR3 is TGTGCCAGCAGTTTTACGACCTACAAATCGAACACCGGGGAGCTGTTTTTT. Protein sequence: CASSFTTYKSNTGELFF.

This rearrangement joins TRBV20-1 to TRBJ2-3; TRBD1 or TRBD2 may be the D gene (5 bases each). Trimming left V 6 bases short and J 4 bases short, with 20 bases between. The CDR3 is 15 residues long. Germline CDR1 DFQATT, CDR2 SNEGSKA (reference sequence). The CDR3 sequence is CSAQHAGRVADTQYF. The CDR3 DNA reads as TGCAGTGCCCAACATGCGGGCAGGGTGGCAGATACGCAGTATTTT.

On this clonotype itself: The junction shows a germline mismatch at one end, possibly a read error. This chain joins TRBV25-1 and TRBJ2-7, with 9 bases identical to TRBD2. CDR3 length: 16 amino acids. The germline CDR1 and CDR2 sequences are MGHDK and SYGVNS. CDR3 nucleotides: TGTGCCGGCAGTGATCTGACTAGCGGACGCTCCTACGAGCAGTACTTC. Its protein is CAGSDLTSGRSYEQYF.

This clonotype was observed a few times. The chain has TRBV20-1 and TRBJ2-6, with TRBD1 identical over 7 bases. V gave up 6 bases and J gave up 0 bases; unmatched junction bases: 8. This CDR3 spans 16 amino acids. Germline CDR1 reads DFQATT; CDR2 reads SNEGSKA (reference sequence). Here the CDR3 DNA reads TGCAGTGCCCAGAACAGGGGACCCTCTGGGGCCAACGTCCTGACTTTC. This gives the protein CSAQNRGPSGANVLTF.

The chain couples TRBV4-1 to TRBJ1-5, with 8 bases fitting TRBD1. The germline V gene encodes CDR1 MGHRA and CDR2 YSYEKL. This CDR3 has 17 amino acids. The V segment lost 0 bases and the J segment 2 bases; nucleotides outside the gene matches: 6. CDR3 amino acids: CASSQEWGQAGNQPQHF. CDR3 in DNA: TGCGCCAGCAGCCAAGAATGGGGACAGGCGGGCAATCAGCCCCAGCATTTT.

This chain uses TRBV13 with TRBJ2-1, with D possibly being TRBD1 or TRBD2 (5 bases each). V was trimmed by 8 bases and J by 6 bases, leaving 11 bases between them. The germline CDR1 and CDR2 sequences are PRHDT and FYEKMQ (reference sequence). CDR3 length: 12 residues. The CDR3 bases are TGTGCCAGCCAGATGGGGGTCAATGAGCAGTTCTTC. Amino acid sequence: CASQMGVNEQFF.

The chain recombines TRBV28 with TRBJ2-1; 8 bases are shared with TRBD1. The CDR3 length is 13 residues. Unmatched junction bases numbered 2, after V lost 3 bases and J lost 7 bases. Germline CDR1 reads MDHEN; CDR2 reads SYDVKM. In DNA, the CDR3 is TGTGCCAGCAGTTTGCAGGGGGCAAATGAGCAGTTCTTC. Its protein product is CASSLQGANEQFF.

J is TRBJ2-6 and V is TRBV7-2; D is unclear. With 4 bases removed from V and 0 bases from J, the gap between germline ends came to 10 bases. From germline, CDR1 is SGHTA and CDR2 FQGNSA. CDR3 length: 16 amino acids. The CDR3 reads CASSSYILSGANVLTF. The CDR3 nucleotides are TGTGCCAGCAGCTCTTACATCCTCTCTGGGGCCAACGTCCTGACTTTC.

V is TRBV29-1 and J is TRBJ1-2; TRBD1 matches at 8 bases. The CDR3 is 16 residues long. In germline, CDR1 is SQVTM, CDR2 ANQGSEA. Germline trimming cut 6 bases from V and 6 bases from J; bases unmatched to any gene: 18. CDR3 sequence (DNA): TGCAGCGTCCCCGGGGGACAGGCCTCTTTACTCGATGGCTACACCTTC. This sequence encodes CSVPGGQASLLDGYTF. Full variable domain (rest looked up from reference TRBV29-1 and TRBJ1-2): SAVISQKPSRDICQRGTSLTIQCQVDSQVTMMFWYRQQPGQSLTLIATANQGSEATYESGFVIDKFPISRPNLTFSTLTVSNMSPEDSSIYLCSVPGGQASLLDGYTFGSGTRLTVV.

The chain links TRBV5-6 to TRBJ2-4; D could derive from TRBD1 or TRBD2 (5 bases each). The assigned J gene may be wrong: the sequence end matches TRBJ2-7 better. There are 14 residues in the CDR3. Per the germline V gene, CDR1 is SGHDT and CDR2 is YYEEEE. CDR3 sequence (DNA): TGTGCCAGCAGCTCGGGGCAACACTCGGGCGAGCAGTACTTC. It translates to CASSSGQHSGEQYF.

The chain employs TRBV6-6 and TRBJ2-5; 8 nucleotides align to TRBD1. Germline assignment: CDR1 MNHNY and CDR2 SVGAGI (reference sequence). The CDR3 covers 17 residues. V dropped 5 bases and J dropped 11; count of bases not matched to a gene: 22. The CDR3 DNA follows: TGTGCCAGCAGTAGACCGAGACAGGGGAGTTCCTACAATGAGCAGTACTTC. Encoded protein: CASSRPRQGSSYNEQYF.

This chain uses TRBV14 with TRBJ2-3, with a tentative D call TRBD1 (7 bases). Germline loops: CDR1 SGHDN, CDR2 FVKESK. The germline V and J ends were trimmed by 3 bases and 2 bases, with 12 bases remaining between them. The CDR3 extends over 15 amino acids. CDR3 in amino acids: CASSQGGQFTDTQYF. The CDR3 bases are TGTGCCAGCAGCCAGGGGGGACAGTTCACAGATACGCAGTATTTT.

This clonotype occurred a few times. CDR3 residues: CASSQDKNHGYTF. The CDR3 DNA reads as TGCGCCAGCAGCCAAGATAAAAATCATGGCTACACCTTC. This chain connects TRBV4-3 to TRBJ1-2; D is unclear. CDR1 and CDR2 from the germline V gene are LGHNA and YSLEER. The CDR3 spans 13 residues. With 0 bases removed from V and 6 bases from J, the gap between germline ends came to 8 bases.

V is TRBV4-1 and J is TRBJ2-1; D is unclear. The closer fit of TRBJ2-7 to the DNA end suggests the J call may be wrong. There are 17 residues in the CDR3. CDR1 MGHRA and CDR2 YSYEKL come from the germline V gene. The CDR3 sequence: CASSQGWAETSYNEQYF. CDR3 sequence (DNA): TGCGCCAGCAGCCAAGGATGGGCAGAAACCTCCTACAATGAGCAGTACTTC.

The chain uses TRBV11-2 and TRBJ1-2; D gene uncertain. CDR3 length: 16 amino acids. The V gene's germline CDR1 is SGHAT and CDR2 FQNNGV. V shed 4 bases and J shed 1 base, with 16 bases lying between them. The CDR3 reads CASSSSEDLDNYGYTF. CDR3 bases: TGTGCCAGCAGCTCAAGTGAGGATCTGGATAACTATGGCTACACCTTC.

V usage is TRBV7-2 and J usage is TRBJ2-4, with D tentatively TRBD1 (5 bases). The J call may not be correct, given that the DNA end is closer to TRBJ2-7. CDR1 is SGHTA and CDR2 is FQGNSA in the germline V gene. This CDR3 spans 17 amino acids. The CDR3 reads CASSLAWAGPVGYEQYF. DNA for the CDR3: TGTGCCAGCAGCTTAGCTTGGGCAGGGCCCGTGGGCTACGAGCAGTACTTC.

The chain is built from TRBV28 and TRBJ1-4; TRBD1 matches at 7 bases. The V gene end was trimmed by 9 bases and the J gene end by 0 bases; junction bases not matched to a gene: 13. The CDR3 covers 17 residues. Germline V gives CDR1 MDHEN, CDR2 SYDVKM. The CDR3 DNA reads TGTGCCAGTTCCTTACCGGGACAGACTGCAACTAATGAAAAACTGTTTTTT. This codes for CASSLPGQTATNEKLFF.

The chain recombines TRBV5-1 with TRBJ2-4, with 8 bases matching TRBD1. CDR1 and CDR2 from the germline V gene are SGHRS and YFSETQ. This CDR3 is built from 13 residues. Trimming cost V 3 bases and J 13 bases; bases outside gene matches: 9. CDR3 coding DNA: TGCGCCAGCAGCTGGGGACAGGAGAGCAGCCAGTACTTC. Its protein product is CASSWGQESSQYF.

This clonotype was seen only a few times. The chain combines TRBV9 with TRBJ2-5; D gene uncertain. Germline V gene lookup returns CDR1 SGDLS and CDR2 YYNGEE. This CDR3 is built from 8 residues. V lost 5 bases, J lost 13 bases, and 6 bases lay in between. The CDR3 DNA reads TGTGCCAGCAGTCATGCGTACTTC. Translating it yields CASSHAYF. Together with reference TRBV9 and TRBJ2-5, the CDR3 gives the full variable domain: DSGVTQTPKHLITATGQRVTLRCSPRSGDLSVYWYQQSLDQGLQFLIQYYNGEERAKGNILERFSAQQFPDLHSELNLSSLELGDSALYFCASSHAYFGPGTRLLVL.

The rearrangement joins TRBV12-3 or TRBV12-4 to TRBJ2-3; 12 bases align to TRBD1. With V trimmed by 4 bases and J by 6 bases, 8 bases remained unmatched. CDR3 length: 16 residues. Here the CDR3 DNA reads TGTGCCAGCAGTTATACCTCCGGGACAGGGGGCGATACGCAGTATTTT. Translating it yields CASSYTSGTGGDTQYF.

The chain joins TRBV28 to TRBJ1-4, with D possibly TRBD1 on 6 matching bases. Looked up from germline, CDR1 is MDHEN and CDR2 is SYDVKM. V lost 7 bases, J lost 10 bases, and 16 bases lay in between. This CDR3 region has 13 residues. CDR3 sequence: CASMSAGVGKLFF. The DNA for the CDR3 is TGTGCCAGCATGAGTGCAGGGGTAGGAAAACTGTTTTTT.